This is a list of T cell receptor beta chains from one sample in a study of T cell changes during pregnancy in multiple sclerosis. Produced via immunoSEQ multiplex PCR; TCRdb's table is partial and in-frame only. The sample records about 75,000 clones, over 85% being singletons. The source was CD4+ T cells from peripheral blood mononuclear cells, collected after pregnancy. Every receptor here comes from a female donor with multiple sclerosis, enrolled in a pregnancy study. Both conserved end residues are part of each CDR3. A D gene is named only where the DNA matches it firmly. Clone size is given for some rows only: seen once, a few or many times, or a class if the clone is expanded.

v_call: TRBV5-4; clone_size: -; d_call: TRBD2; j_call: TRBJ2-7; cdr3_aa: CASSLLAGNEQYF; cdr3_nt: TGTGCCAGCAGCTTACTAGCGGGAAACGAGCAGTACTTC
v_call: TRBV5-1; clone_size: -; d_call: -; j_call: TRBJ2-1; cdr3_aa: CASSLAGVVYNEQFF; cdr3_nt: TGCGCCAGCAGCTTGGCGGGAGTGGTGTACAATGAGCAGTTCTTC
v_call: TRBV5-1; clone_size: -; d_call: TRBD1; j_call: TRBJ1-1; cdr3_aa: CASSFGQAYTEAFF; cdr3_nt: TGCGCCAGCAGCTTCGGACAGGCGTACACTGAAGCTTTCTTT
v_call: TRBV2; clone_size: -; d_call: -; j_call: TRBJ1-1; cdr3_aa: CASSETRVLTEAFF; cdr3_nt: TGTGCCAGCAGTGAAACGCGGGTCCTGACTGAAGCTTTCTTT
v_call: TRBV2; clone_size: -; d_call: TRBD2; j_call: TRBJ2-1; cdr3_aa: CASSGSGRFNEQFF; cdr3_nt: TGTGCCAGCAGTGGTAGCGGGAGGTTCAATGAGCAGTTCTTC
v_call: TRBV2; clone_size: -; d_call: TRBD2; j_call: TRBJ2-1; cdr3_aa: CASRGTSGYNEQFF; cdr3_nt: TGTGCCAGCAGAGGGACTAGCGGCTACAATGAGCAGTTCTTC
v_call: TRBV28; clone_size: -; d_call: -; j_call: TRBJ2-1; cdr3_aa: CALGGGETYNEQFF; cdr3_nt: TGTGCCTTAGGCGGAGGGGAAACATACAATGAGCAGTTCTTC
v_call: TRBV9; clone_size: -; d_call: TRBD1; j_call: TRBJ1-2; cdr3_aa: CASSVARGGQGRGGYTF; cdr3_nt: TGTGCCAGCAGCGTAGCCCGAGGCGGACAGGGACGTGGTGGCTACACCTTC
v_call: TRBV6-6; clone_size: -; d_call: -; j_call: TRBJ1-1; cdr3_aa: CASIRVPSVGTEAFF; cdr3_nt: TGTGCCAGCATCAGGGTCCCCTCCGTTGGCACTGAAGCTTTCTTT
v_call: TRBV2; clone_size: -; d_call: -; j_call: TRBJ1-5; cdr3_aa: CASSVIVGNQPQHF; cdr3_nt: TGTGCCAGCAGTGTTATAGTGGGCAATCAGCCCCAGCATTTT
v_call: TRBV23-1; clone_size: -; d_call: -; j_call: TRBJ1-1; cdr3_aa: CASNIKRGQNTEAFF; cdr3_nt: TGCGCCAGCAATATAAAGCGGGGGCAGAACACTGAAGCTTTCTTT
v_call: TRBV29-1; clone_size: -; d_call: TRBD1; j_call: TRBJ2-7; cdr3_aa: CSVSLPGQGSYEQYF; cdr3_nt: TGCAGCGTTTCACTCCCGGGACAGGGATCCTACGAGCAGTACTTC
v_call: TRBV5-6; clone_size: -; d_call: -; j_call: TRBJ1-2; cdr3_aa: CASSLATGIRVDYGYTF; cdr3_nt: TGTGCCAGCAGCTTGGCTACAGGGATTCGTGTGGACTATGGCTACACCTTC
v_call: TRBV29-1; clone_size: -; d_call: TRBD1; j_call: TRBJ1-2; cdr3_aa: CSVGTGGFNYGYTF; cdr3_nt: TGCAGCGTTGGAACAGGGGGCTTTAACTATGGCTACACCTTC
v_call: TRBV11-2; clone_size: -; d_call: -; j_call: TRBJ2-1; cdr3_aa: CASSSPLWGGEQFF; cdr3_nt: TGTGCCAGCAGCTCACCCTTGTGGGGCGGTGAGCAGTTCTTC
v_call: TRBV4-2; clone_size: few; d_call: TRBD1; j_call: TRBJ2-7; cdr3_aa: CASSATGNDEQYF; cdr3_nt: TGTGCCAGCAGCGCGACAGGGAACGACGAGCAGTACTTC
v_call: TRBV5-1; clone_size: -; d_call: -; j_call: TRBJ2-3; cdr3_aa: CASSLTGITDTQYF; cdr3_nt: TGCGCCAGCAGCTTGACAGGGATCACAGATACGCAGTATTTT
v_call: TRBV7-9; clone_size: -; d_call: TRBD1; j_call: TRBJ2-7; cdr3_aa: CASTPGQVTYEQYF; cdr3_nt: TGTGCCAGCACCCCGGGACAGGTCACCTACGAGCAGTACTTC